This TCR beta chain originates from a study of CD8 T cells in Susac syndrome. RNA totalling about 0.45 to 1 ug underwent reverse transcription with random hexamers. MiXCR was run by TCRdb on the immunoSEQ multiplex PCR reads, yielding one entry per CDR3 protein. Here the sample spans about 130,000 distinct CDR3 sequences, about 95% being singletons. TEMRA cells were FACS-enriched, with CD8+ and CD4+ T cells isolated negatively. The CDR3 length is 13 residues. Between the trimmed V and J ends, which lost 1 base and 3 bases, there was a span of 4 bases. Per the germline V gene, CDR1 is LGHNT and CDR2 is FRNRAP.

The material sequenced was CD4+ T cells from PBMCs. The genes are TRBV12-5 and TRBJ2-1; D not resolved. This receptor was identified in a human donor in good health. The CDR3: CASGLANYNEQFF. DNA for the CDR3: TGTGCTAGTGGTTTGGCGAACTACAATGAGCAGTTCTTC.